Shown below are 21 T cell receptor beta chains from a single sample sequenced in a study of blood T cell repertoires in COVID-19. Repertoires were generated with immunoSEQ multiplex PCR, while TCRdb's copy carries only in-frame clones and drops some. This sample yields around 190,000 clones, of which 75% to 85% are seen a single time; over 10% belongs to the top ten. The sequencing sample was made of peripheral blood. All receptors derive from a human donor in a cohort sampled during active COVID-19.

The V call is TRBV19, the J call TRBJ1-2; 8 bases match TRBD1. This CDR3 region has 15 residues. The junction had 6 bases not matched to a gene; V was cut back by 4 bases and J by 2 bases. Germline V lookup: CDR1 LNHDA, CDR2 SQIVND (reference sequence). CDR3 DNA: TGTGCCAGTAGTAGGGCACAGGGGGGAAACTATGGCTACACCTTC. Protein product: CASSRAQGGNYGYTF.

V is TRBV28 and J is TRBJ2-6; possibly TRBD1 for D (5 bases). Germline V gene sequence: CDR1 MDHEN, CDR2 SYDVKM. CDR3 length: 14 amino acids. Trimming took 7 bases from V and 4 from J, leaving 11 bases between them. CDR3 coding DNA: TGTGCCAGCACCCAGGGATCCGGGGCCAACGTCCTGACTTTC. It translates to CASTQGSGANVLTF.

The chain recombines TRBV6-6 with TRBJ1-5, with 12 bases matching TRBD1. This CDR3 region has 15 residues. J lost 5 bases, V lost 6 bases, and 5 bases had no gene match. Germline loops: CDR1 MNHNY, CDR2 SVGAGI (reference sequence). CDR3 region: CASRPWDRGHQPQHF. CDR3 sequence (DNA): TGTGCCAGCAGACCCTGGGACAGGGGGCATCAGCCCCAGCATTTT.

This clone was observed a handful of times. V usage is TRBV5-1 and J usage is TRBJ2-5; 11 bases fit TRBD2. Unmatched junction bases numbered 7, after V lost 5 bases and J lost 1 base. Per germline, CDR1 SGHRS and CDR2 YFSETQ. The CDR3 loop spans 16 amino acids. This CDR3 is CASRQPSGGFQETQYF. The CDR3 DNA sequence: TGCGCCAGCAGGCAGCCTAGCGGGGGGTTCCAAGAGACCCAGTACTTC.

This rearrangement joins TRBV9 to TRBJ2-5; 7 nucleotides align to TRBD1. This CDR3 contains 15 residues. CDR1 and CDR2 from the germline V gene are SGDLS and YYNGEE. The trim removed 0 bases at V and 2 bases at J, leaving 4 bases unmatched. The CDR3 spells CASSVGQGRQETQYF. CDR3 in DNA: TGTGCCAGCAGCGTAGGACAGGGTCGTCAAGAGACCCAGTACTTC. The variable domain in full, with the rest retrieved from reference TRBV9 and TRBJ2-5, is DSGVTQTPKHLITATGQRVTLRCSPRSGDLSVYWYQQSLDQGLQFLIQYYNGEERAKGNILERFSAQQFPDLHSELNLSSLELGDSALYFCASSVGQGRQETQYFGPGTRLLVL.

The V call is TRBV2, the J call TRBJ2-4; D is undetermined. Trimming cost V 5 bases and J 0 bases, with 11 bases left between them. The V gene's germline CDR1 is SNHLY and CDR2 FYNNEI. The CDR3 is 15 amino acids. The CDR3 sequence is CASSLQQIAKNIQYF. The DNA of the CDR3 is TGTGCCAGCAGTTTACAGCAAATAGCCAAAAACATTCAGTACTTC. Using reference TRBV2 and TRBJ2-4 for the parts outside the CDR3, the full variable domain is EPEVTQTPSHQVTQMGQEVILRCVPISNHLYFYWYRQILGQKVEFLVSFYNNEISEKSEIFDDQFSVERPDGSNFTLKIRSTKLEDSAMYFCASSLQQIAKNIQYFGAGTRLSVL.

This chain uses TRBV28 with TRBJ2-7; TRBD1 matches 7 bases. Germline-derived CDR1 and CDR2 are MDHEN and SYDVKM. After removal of 4 bases from V and 3 bases from J, the junction contained 9 bases not matched to a gene. This CDR3 has 15 residues. The CDR3 region has the DNA TGTGCCAGCAGTTCACCGATGACAGGGCTCTACGAGCAGTACTTC. It specifies CASSSPMTGLYEQYF. The entire variable domain, with the rest obtained from reference TRBV28 and TRBJ2-7, is as follows: DVKVTQSSRYLVKRTGEKVFLECVQDMDHENMFWYRQDPGLGLRLIYFSYDVKMKEKGDIPEGYSVSREKKERFSLILESASTNQTSMYLCASSSPMTGLYEQYFGPGTRLTVT.

This rearrangement joins TRBV7-9 to TRBJ2-3; the D is unclear. V shed 5 bases and J shed 2 bases, with 11 bases lying between them. Germline V CDR1 and CDR2: SEHNR, FQNEAQ (reference sequence). The CDR3 spans 14 residues. The CDR3 region is CASSTDIYTDTQYF. The CDR3 DNA sequence: TGTGCCAGCAGCACCGACATCTACACAGATACGCAGTATTTT.

This sequence joins TRBV5-6 and TRBJ1-5, with D possibly being TRBD1 (5 bases). The V gene lost 0 bases and the J gene lost 0 bases, with 13 bases spanning the gap. Per the germline V gene, CDR1 is SGHDT and CDR2 is YYEEEE. CDR3 length: 17 amino acids. The CDR3 nucleotides are TGTGCCAGCAGCTTGGGACCCCCAGGGTTTAGCAATCAGCCCCAGCATTTT. Protein sequence: CASSLGPPGFSNQPQHF.

This chain joins TRBV2 and TRBJ2-3; 7 bases fit TRBD2. CDR1 and CDR2 (germline): SNHLY, FYNNEI. This CDR3 spans 14 amino acids. The ends lost 4 bases at V and 7 bases at J; junction bases unmatched: 8. CDR3 region: CASSVSWGGNTQYF. The CDR3 coding sequence is TGTGCCAGCAGTGTGTCTTGGGGGGGAAATACGCAGTATTTT.

This clone was seen more than once but under ten times. The chain carries TRBV3-1 (or the pseudogene TRBV3-2) and TRBJ2-2, with D possibly being TRBD2 (6 bases). CDR3 length: 15 amino acids. V shed 1 base and J shed 5 bases, with 11 bases lying between them. Germline V lookup: CDR1 LGHDT, CDR2 YNNKEL (reference sequence). As DNA, the CDR3 is TGTGCCAGCAGCCAAGTTGGAGGGAGAACCGGGGAGCTGTTTTTT. The encoded protein is CASSQVGGRTGELFF.

This chain links TRBV15 with TRBJ2-1, with 7 bases aligning to TRBD2. The CDR3 loop spans 17 amino acids. CDR1 is LNHNV and CDR2 is YYDKDF in the germline V gene (reference sequence). Trimming removed 7 bases from V and 2 bases from J; junction bases left unmatched: 14. CDR3 residues: CATTPQSGNLAYNEQFF. Written as DNA, the CDR3 is TGTGCCACCACCCCGCAAAGCGGGAATCTAGCCTACAATGAGCAGTTCTTC. The full variable domain, its missing parts supplied by reference TRBV15 and TRBJ2-1, is DAMVIQNPRYQVTQFGKPVTLSCSQTLNHNVMYWYQQKSSQAPKLLFHYYDKDFNNEADTPDNFQSRRPNTSFCFLDIRSPGLGDTAMYLCATTPQSGNLAYNEQFFGPGTRLTVL.

The chain employs TRBV7-9 and TRBJ2-3, with 8 bases that match TRBD1. V lost 3 bases to trimming and J lost 3 bases; unmatched junction nucleotides: 8. This CDR3 is 16 amino acids long. The germline V gene encodes CDR1 SEHNR and CDR2 FQNEAQ (reference sequence). The CDR3, as DNA: TGTGCCAGCAGCTTTCCTCGGGACAGGAGAACAGATACGCAGTATTTT. Protein product: CASSFPRDRRTDTQYF.

J is TRBJ1-6 and V is TRBV13; D might be TRBD1 (5 bases). This CDR3 has 14 amino acids. The V end lost 5 bases, the J end lost 13 bases, and 18 bases lay between the germline ends. The V gene's germline CDR1 is PRHDT and CDR2 FYEKMQ (reference sequence). The CDR3 here is CASSAGTLYPPLHF. The CDR3 DNA follows: TGTGCCAGCAGCGCCGGGACTCTCTATCCCCCCCTCCACTTT.

The rearrangement uses TRBV5-4 and TRBJ2-7, with D possibly TRBD2 on 6 matching bases. From germline, CDR1 is SGHNT and CDR2 YYREEE (reference sequence). The CDR3 runs to 14 residues. Trimming pared 3 bases from V and 5 bases from J, leaving 15 bases between. DNA for the CDR3: TGTGCCAGCAGCTCGCCGGGAGAGGGACACGAGCAGTACTTC. This encodes CASSSPGEGHEQYF.

The chain employs TRBV4-1 and TRBJ1-5; D remains ambiguous. Trimming cost V 1 base and J 3 bases, with 10 bases left between them. Germline CDR1 and CDR2: MGHRA and YSYEKL. The CDR3 loop spans 15 amino acids. CDR3 protein: CASSQVGRVNQPQHF. The DNA for the CDR3 is TGCGCCAGCAGCCAAGTCGGGCGGGTCAATCAGCCCCAGCATTTT.

This chain uses TRBV6-5 with TRBJ1-2; 9 nucleotides align to TRBD1. Losses at the gene ends were 2 bases for V and 4 bases for J; bases not matched to a gene: 5. Looked up from germline, CDR1 is MNHEY and CDR2 is SVGAGI. The CDR3 consists of 15 residues. CDR3 nucleotide sequence: TGTGCCAGCAGTTACGATGGGACAGGGATCTATGGCTACACCTTC. It translates to CASSYDGTGIYGYTF.

The chain combines TRBV24-1 with TRBJ2-3, with 8 positions matching TRBD1. The CDR3 covers 16 residues. The germline V gene has CDR1 KGHDR and CDR2 SFDVKD. V shed 3 bases and J 5 bases; nucleotides not matched to a gene: 9. The CDR3 DNA is TGTGCCACCAGTGATCGCCCGGGACAGGTAAAAGATACGCAGTATTTT. Translation gives CATSDRPGQVKDTQYF.

J is TRBJ2-3 and V is TRBV24-1; a possible D gene is TRBD2 (5 bases). The V gene's germline CDR1 is KGHDR and CDR2 SFDVKD. This CDR3 region has 15 residues. The V end lost 3 bases, the J end lost 3 bases, and 12 bases lay between the germline ends. The CDR3 region is CATSDPQRRTDTQYF. The DNA of the CDR3 is TGTGCCACCAGTGATCCCCAGCGGAGGACAGATACGCAGTATTTT.

The chain carries TRBV5-1 and TRBJ1-4; 10 bases agree with TRBD1. Germline CDR1 is SGHRS and CDR2 is YFSETQ. This CDR3 is built from 17 residues. J was trimmed by 0 bases and V by 4 bases; bases with no gene match: 6. The CDR3 reads CASSPFGQGATNEKLFF. The CDR3 nucleotides read TGCGCCAGCAGCCCCTTTGGACAGGGGGCAACTAATGAAAAACTGTTTTTT.

The chain employs TRBV15 and TRBJ1-5, with D uncertain. V was shortened by 1 base and J by 7 bases, with 20 bases between the two germline ends. The CDR3 has 17 amino acids. The germline V gene encodes CDR1 LNHNV and CDR2 YYDKDF (reference sequence). The CDR3 here is CATSRGRVIGENQPQHF. CDR3 bases: TGTGCCACCAGCAGAGGTAGGGTTATCGGGGAGAACCAGCCCCAGCATTTT.